The sequence of this T cell receptor beta chain was determined in a study of Ad26.COV2.S vaccination and SARS-CoV-2 variants. Whole-study context: Ad26.COV2.S, an intramuscular injection, was given once or twice 56 days apart.

Germline V gives CDR1 SGHAT, CDR2 FQNNGV. V lost 5 bases to trimming and J lost 0 bases, with 11 bases between them. The CDR3 totals 15 residues. Clones were sequenced by immunoSEQ multiplex PCR, and TCRdb holds only the in-frame ones, with some missing. The sample contains around 370,000 clones, 70% to 90% of which appear only once. Indicated treatment: about 20 received Ad26.COV2.S at low or high dose, single or two shots; several received placebo; per-sample allocation not given. Day 63 after the first injection of vaccine or placebo was the sampling time. Study-wide findings and caveats: Spike-specific TCR breadth was greater in vaccine than placebo recipients.

As to this clone: No antigen is known for it. This CDR3 is also generated by other DNA sequences in the sample.

The sequence derives from a person aged 18-65 years who received the Ad26.COV2.S COVID-19 vaccine or a placebo. The sample was peripheral blood, taken in a trial of Ad26.COV2.S vaccine versus placebo. This sequence joins TRBV11-2 and TRBJ2-1, with a tentative D call TRBD2 (6 bases). The CDR3 region is CASSPGGSSYNEQFF. For the CDR3, the DNA is TGTGCCAGCAGCCCCGGAGGGAGCTCCTACAATGAGCAGTTCTTC.